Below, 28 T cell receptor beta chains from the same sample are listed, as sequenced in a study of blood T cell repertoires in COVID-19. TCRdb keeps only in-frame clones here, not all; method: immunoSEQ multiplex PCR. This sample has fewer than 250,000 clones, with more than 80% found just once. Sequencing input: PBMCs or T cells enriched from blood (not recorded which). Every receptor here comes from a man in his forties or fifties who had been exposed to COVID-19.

The CDR3: CASSPQGTENTEAFF. CDR3 DNA sequence: TGTGCCAGCAGCCCCCAGGGGACGGAGAACACTGAAGCTTTCTTT. The rearrangement joins TRBV9 to TRBJ1-1, with D tentatively TRBD1 (6 bases). V was pared by 4 bases and J by 1 base, with 14 bases between. The CDR3 has 15 amino acids. Germline V lookup: CDR1 SGDLS, CDR2 YYNGEE. Filled out from reference TRBV9 and TRBJ1-1, the complete variable domain reads DSGVTQTPKHLITATGQRVTLRCSPRSGDLSVYWYQQSLDQGLQFLIQYYNGEERAKGNILERFSAQQFPDLHSELNLSSLELGDSALYFCASSPQGTENTEAFFGQGTRLTVV.

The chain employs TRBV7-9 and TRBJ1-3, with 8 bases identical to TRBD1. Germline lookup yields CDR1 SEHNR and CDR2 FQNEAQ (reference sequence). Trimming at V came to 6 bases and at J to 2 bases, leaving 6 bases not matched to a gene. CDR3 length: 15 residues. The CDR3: CASSLRQGTGNTIYF. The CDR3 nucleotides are TGTGCCAGCAGTCTACGACAGGGGACTGGAAACACCATATATTTT.

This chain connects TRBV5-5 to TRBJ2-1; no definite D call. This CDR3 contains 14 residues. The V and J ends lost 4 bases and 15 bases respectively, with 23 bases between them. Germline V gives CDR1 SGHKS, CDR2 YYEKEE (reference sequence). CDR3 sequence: CASSQPQRNLLGFF. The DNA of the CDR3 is TGTGCCAGCAGCCAACCGCAGAGGAACCTATTGGGGTTCTTC.

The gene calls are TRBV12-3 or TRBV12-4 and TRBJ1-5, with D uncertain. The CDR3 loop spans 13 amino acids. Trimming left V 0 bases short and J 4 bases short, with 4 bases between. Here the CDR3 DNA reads TGTGCCAGCAGTTTAGCCGGGAATCAGCCCCAGCATTTT. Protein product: CASSLAGNQPQHF.

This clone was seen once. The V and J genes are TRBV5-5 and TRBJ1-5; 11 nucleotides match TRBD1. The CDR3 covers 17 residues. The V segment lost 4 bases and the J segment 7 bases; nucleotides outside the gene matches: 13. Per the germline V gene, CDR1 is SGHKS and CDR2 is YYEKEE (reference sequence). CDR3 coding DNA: TGTGCCAGCAGCCGTGGACAGGGGGCGCTTAATAGGCAGCCCCAGCATTTT. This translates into CASSRGQGALNRQPQHF.

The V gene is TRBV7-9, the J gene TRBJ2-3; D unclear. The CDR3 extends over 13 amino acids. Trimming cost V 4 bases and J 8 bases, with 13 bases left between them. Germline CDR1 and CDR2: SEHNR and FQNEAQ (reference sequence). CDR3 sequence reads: CASSSLGNPTQYF. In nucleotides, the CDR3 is TGTGCCAGCAGCTCCCTTGGCAATCCTACGCAGTATTTT.

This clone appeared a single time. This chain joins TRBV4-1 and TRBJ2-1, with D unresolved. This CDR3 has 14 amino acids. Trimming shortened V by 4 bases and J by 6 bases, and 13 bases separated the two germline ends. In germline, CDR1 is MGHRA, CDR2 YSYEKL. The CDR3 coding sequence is TGCGCCAGCAGCCTACCCTCCCCGGGCAATGAGCAGTTCTTC. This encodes CASSLPSPGNEQFF.

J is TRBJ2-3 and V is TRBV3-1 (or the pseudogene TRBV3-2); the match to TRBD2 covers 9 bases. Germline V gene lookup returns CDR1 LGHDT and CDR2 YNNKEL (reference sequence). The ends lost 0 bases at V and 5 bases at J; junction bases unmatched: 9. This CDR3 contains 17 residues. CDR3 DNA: TGTGCCAGCAGCCAAGAATTATTAGCGGGAGTTGGAGATACGCAGTATTTT. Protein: CASSQELLAGVGDTQYF.

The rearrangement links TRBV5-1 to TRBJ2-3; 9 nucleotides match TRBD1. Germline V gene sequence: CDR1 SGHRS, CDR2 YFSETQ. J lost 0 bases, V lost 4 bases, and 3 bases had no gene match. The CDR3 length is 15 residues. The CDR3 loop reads CASSQGQGSTDTQYF. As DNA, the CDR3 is TGCGCCAGCAGCCAGGGACAGGGAAGCACAGATACGCAGTATTTT.

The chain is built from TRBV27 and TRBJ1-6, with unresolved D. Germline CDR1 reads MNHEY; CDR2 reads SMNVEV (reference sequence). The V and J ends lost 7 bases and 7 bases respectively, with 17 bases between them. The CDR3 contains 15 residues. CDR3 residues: CASTPNGDPNSPLHF. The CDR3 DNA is TGTGCCAGCACGCCCAACGGAGACCCGAATTCACCCCTCCACTTT.

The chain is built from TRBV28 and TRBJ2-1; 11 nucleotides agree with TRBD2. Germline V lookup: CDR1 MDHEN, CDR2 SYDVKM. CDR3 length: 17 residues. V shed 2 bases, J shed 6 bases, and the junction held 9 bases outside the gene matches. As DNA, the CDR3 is TGTGCCAGCAGTTTACTAATAGCGGGAGGGCTGGGCAATGAGCAGTTCTTC. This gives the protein CASSLLIAGGLGNEQFF.

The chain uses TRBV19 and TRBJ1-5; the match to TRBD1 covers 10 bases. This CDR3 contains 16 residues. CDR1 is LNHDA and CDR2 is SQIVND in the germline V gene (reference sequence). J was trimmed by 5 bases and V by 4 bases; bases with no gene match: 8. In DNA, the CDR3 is TGTGCCAGTAGTAACCGGGACAGGGGAAGGTATCAGCCCCAGCATTTT. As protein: CASSNRDRGRYQPQHF.

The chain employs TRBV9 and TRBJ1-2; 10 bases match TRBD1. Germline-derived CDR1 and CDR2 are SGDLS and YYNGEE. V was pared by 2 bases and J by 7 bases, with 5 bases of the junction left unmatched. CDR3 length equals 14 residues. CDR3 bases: TGTGCCAGCAGCGTCCAGACAGGGGGCGGTGGCTACACCTTC. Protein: CASSVQTGGGGYTF.

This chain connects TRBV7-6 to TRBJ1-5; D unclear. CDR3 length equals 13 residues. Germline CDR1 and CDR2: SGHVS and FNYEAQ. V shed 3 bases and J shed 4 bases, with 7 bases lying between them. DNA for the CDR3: TGTGCCAGCAGCTTCGCCGGGAATCAGCCCCAGCATTTT. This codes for CASSFAGNQPQHF. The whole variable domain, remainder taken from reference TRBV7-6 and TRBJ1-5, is GAGVSQSPRYKVTKRGQDVALRCDPISGHVSLYWYRQALGQGPEFLTYFNYEAQQDKSGLPNDRFSAERPEGSISTLTIQRTEQRDSAMYRCASSFAGNQPQHFGDGTRLSIL.

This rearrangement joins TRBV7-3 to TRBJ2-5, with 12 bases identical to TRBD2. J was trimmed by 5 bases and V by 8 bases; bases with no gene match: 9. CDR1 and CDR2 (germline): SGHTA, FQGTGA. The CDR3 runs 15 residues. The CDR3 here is CASAASGRVQETQYF. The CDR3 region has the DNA TGTGCCAGCGCCGCTAGCGGGAGGGTACAGGAGACCCAGTACTTC.

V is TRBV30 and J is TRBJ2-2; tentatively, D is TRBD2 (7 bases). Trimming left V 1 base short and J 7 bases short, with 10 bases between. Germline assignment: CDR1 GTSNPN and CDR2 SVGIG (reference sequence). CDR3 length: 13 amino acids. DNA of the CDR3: TGTGCCTGGAGTGGCGGGGGACACGGGGAGCTGTTTTTT. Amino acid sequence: CAWSGGGHGELFF. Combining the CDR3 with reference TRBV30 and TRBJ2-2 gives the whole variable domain SQTIHQWPATLVQPVGSPLSLECTVEGTSNPNLYWYRQAAGRGLQLLFYSVGIGQISSEVPQNLSASRPQDRQFILSSKKLLLSDSGFYLCAWSGGGHGELFFGEGSRLTVL.

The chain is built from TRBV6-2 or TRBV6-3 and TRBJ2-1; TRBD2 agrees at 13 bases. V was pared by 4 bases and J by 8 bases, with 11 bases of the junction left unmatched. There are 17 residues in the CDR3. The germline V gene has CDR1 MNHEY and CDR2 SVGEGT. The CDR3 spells CASSSRPTSGRRDEQFF. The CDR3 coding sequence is TGTGCCAGCAGTTCACGTCCGACTAGCGGGAGGCGCGATGAGCAGTTCTTC.

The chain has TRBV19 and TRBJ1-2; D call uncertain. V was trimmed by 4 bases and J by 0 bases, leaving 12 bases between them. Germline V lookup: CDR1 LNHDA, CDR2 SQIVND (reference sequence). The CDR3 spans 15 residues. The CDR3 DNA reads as TGTGCCAGTAGTACCCCTGATCGCGCTAACTATGGCTACACCTTC. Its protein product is CASSTPDRANYGYTF.

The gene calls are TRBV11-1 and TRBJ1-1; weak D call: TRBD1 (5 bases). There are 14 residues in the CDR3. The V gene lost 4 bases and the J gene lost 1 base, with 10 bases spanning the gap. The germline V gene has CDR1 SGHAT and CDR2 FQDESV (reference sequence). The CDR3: CASSSNGGNTEAFF. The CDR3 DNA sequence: TGTGCCAGCAGCTCGAACGGGGGGAACACTGAAGCTTTCTTT.

CDR3 coding DNA: TGTGCCAGCCCACCACAAGCGGGGGCCGGGTTAAATACGCAGTATTTT. It encodes CASPPQAGAGLNTQYF. V usage is TRBV5-5 and J usage is TRBJ2-3; 8 bases are a match to TRBD2. Germline CDR1 SGHKS, CDR2 YYEKEE (reference sequence). The CDR3 runs 16 residues. V lost 7 bases and J lost 7; bases outside the gene matches: 17.

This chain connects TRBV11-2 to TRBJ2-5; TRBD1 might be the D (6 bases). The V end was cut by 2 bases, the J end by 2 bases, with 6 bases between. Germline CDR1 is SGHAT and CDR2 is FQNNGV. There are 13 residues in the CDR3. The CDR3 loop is CASSLRGQETQYF. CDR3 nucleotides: TGTGCCAGCAGCTTAAGGGGGCAAGAGACCCAGTACTTC.

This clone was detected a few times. CDR3 loop: CASSFTPVAAGANTGELFF. The CDR3 nucleotides are TGTGCCAGCAGCTTTACCCCGGTAGCCGCGGGAGCAAACACCGGGGAGCTGTTTTTT. The rearrangement uses TRBV7-2 and TRBJ2-2; TRBD2 agrees at 7 bases. Germline V CDR1 and CDR2: SGHTA, FQGNSA. V lost 3 bases to trimming and J lost 2 bases; unmatched junction nucleotides: 15. CDR3 length equals 19 residues.

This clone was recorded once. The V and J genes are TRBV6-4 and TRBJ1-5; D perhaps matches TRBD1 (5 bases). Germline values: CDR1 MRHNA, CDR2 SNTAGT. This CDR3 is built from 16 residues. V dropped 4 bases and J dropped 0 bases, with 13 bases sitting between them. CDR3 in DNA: TGTGCCAGCAGTGGGAAGACAGCCTATAGCAATCAGCCCCAGCATTTT. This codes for CASSGKTAYSNQPQHF.

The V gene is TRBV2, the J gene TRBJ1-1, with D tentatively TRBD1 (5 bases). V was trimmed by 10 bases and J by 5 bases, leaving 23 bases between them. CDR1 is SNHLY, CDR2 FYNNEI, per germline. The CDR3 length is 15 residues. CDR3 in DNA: TGTGCCACCCGGGGGGAACACCCTAGGTGGACTGAAGCTTTCTTT. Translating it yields CATRGEHPRWTEAFF.

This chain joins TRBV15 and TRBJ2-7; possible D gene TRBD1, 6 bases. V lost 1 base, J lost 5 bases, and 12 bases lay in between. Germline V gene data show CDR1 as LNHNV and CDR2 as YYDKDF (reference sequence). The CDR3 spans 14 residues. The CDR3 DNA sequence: TGTGCCACCAGCAGAGGGGACATGTATGACGAGCAGTACTTC. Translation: CATSRGDMYDEQYF.

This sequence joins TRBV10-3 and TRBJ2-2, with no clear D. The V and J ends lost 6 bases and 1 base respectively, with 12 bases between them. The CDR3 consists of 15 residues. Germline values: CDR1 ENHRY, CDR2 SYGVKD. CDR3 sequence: CAIRNYVGNTGELFF. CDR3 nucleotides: TGTGCCATCAGAAACTATGTGGGGAACACCGGGGAGCTGTTTTTT.

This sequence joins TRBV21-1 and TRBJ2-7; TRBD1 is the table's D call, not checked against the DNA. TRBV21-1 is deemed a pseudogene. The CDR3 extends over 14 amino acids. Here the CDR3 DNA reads TGTGCCAGCAACGTCGGAGGACAGGGGTGTTGGCAGTACGTC. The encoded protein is CASNVGGQGCWQYV.

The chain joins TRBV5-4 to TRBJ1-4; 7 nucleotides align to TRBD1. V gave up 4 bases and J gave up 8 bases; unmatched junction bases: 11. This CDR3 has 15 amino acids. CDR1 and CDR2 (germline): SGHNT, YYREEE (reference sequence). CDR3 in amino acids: CASSSGGTEGEKLFF. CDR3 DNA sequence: TGTGCCAGCAGCAGCGGAGGGACAGAGGGGGAAAAACTGTTTTTT. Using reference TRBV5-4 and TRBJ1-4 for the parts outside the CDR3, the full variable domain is ETGVTQSPTHLIKTRGQQVTLRCSSQSGHNTVSWYQQALGQGPQFIFQYYREEENGRGNFPPRFSGLQFPNYSSELNVNALELDDSALYLCASSSGGTEGEKLFFGSGTQLSVL.